This T cell receptor beta chain derives from a study of blood T cell repertoires in COVID-19. This CDR3 has 14 amino acids. Germline loops: CDR1 LNHDA, CDR2 SQIVND (reference sequence). V was pared by 6 bases and J by 6 bases, with 12 bases between. Libraries were prepared by immunoSEQ multiplex PCR; TCRdb keeps only in-frame clonotypes and omits some of them. The sample has roughly 68,000 clones; 80% to 85% are singletons. The V gene is TRBV19, the J gene TRBJ1-6; a possible D gene is TRBD1 (5 bases). The TCR originated in a man aged 45-65 years with active COVID-19. Sequenced material: peripheral blood. DNA of the CDR3: TGTGCCAGTAGATCGGGGGGTATTAATTCACCCCTCCACTTT. It codes for CASRSGGINSPLHF.